This record looks at one T cell receptor (beta chain) sequence and its context. This sample was included in a study of blood T cell repertoires in COVID-19. Using immunoSEQ multiplex PCR, the repertoire was profiled, and TCRdb retains in-frame clones only, with some absent. This repertoire shows 150,000 to 200,000 clones, over 80% found once; its top ten account for under 15%. The length of the CDR3 is 14 residues. Trimming took 4 bases from V and 6 from J; bases not matched to a gene: 5. From germline, CDR1 is SGHRS and CDR2 YFSETQ. The receptor was derived from a woman aged 60-70 years who had recovered from COVID-19. Sequencing was performed on PBMCs or T cells enriched from blood (not recorded which). The chain combines TRBV5-1 with TRBJ1-5, with TRBD1 identical over 9 bases. In DNA, the CDR3 is TGCGCCAGCAGCGGCGGGGACAGGGCTCAGCCCCAGCATTTT. As protein: CASSGGDRAQPQHF.